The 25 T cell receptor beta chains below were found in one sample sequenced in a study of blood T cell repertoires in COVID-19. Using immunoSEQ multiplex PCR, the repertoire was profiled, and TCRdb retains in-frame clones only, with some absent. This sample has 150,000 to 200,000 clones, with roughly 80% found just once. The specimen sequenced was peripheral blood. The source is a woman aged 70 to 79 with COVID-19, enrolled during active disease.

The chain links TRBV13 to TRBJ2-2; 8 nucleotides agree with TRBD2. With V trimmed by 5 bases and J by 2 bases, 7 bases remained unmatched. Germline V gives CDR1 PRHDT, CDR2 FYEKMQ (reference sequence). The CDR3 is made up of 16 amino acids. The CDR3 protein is CASSRYSGTNTGELFF. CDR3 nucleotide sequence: TGTGCCAGCAGCCGTTATAGCGGGACTAACACCGGGGAGCTGTTTTTT.

The CDR3 nucleotides read TGTGCCAGCAGCTTGAGGACAGTTGGTTATTCACCCCTCCACTTT. This gives the protein CASSLRTVGYSPLHF. The V gene is TRBV5-8, the J gene TRBJ1-6, with D maybe TRBD1 (6 bases). Germline V gives CDR1 SGHTS, CDR2 YDEGEE. The CDR3 covers 15 residues. V gave up 1 base and J gave up 8 bases, with 13 bases separating them.

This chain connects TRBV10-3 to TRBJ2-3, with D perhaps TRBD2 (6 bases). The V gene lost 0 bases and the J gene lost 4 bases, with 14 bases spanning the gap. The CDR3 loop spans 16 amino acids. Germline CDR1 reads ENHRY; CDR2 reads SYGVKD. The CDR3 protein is CAISESRGGTADTQYF. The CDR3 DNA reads TGTGCCATCAGTGAGTCGCGTGGCGGGACTGCAGATACGCAGTATTTT.

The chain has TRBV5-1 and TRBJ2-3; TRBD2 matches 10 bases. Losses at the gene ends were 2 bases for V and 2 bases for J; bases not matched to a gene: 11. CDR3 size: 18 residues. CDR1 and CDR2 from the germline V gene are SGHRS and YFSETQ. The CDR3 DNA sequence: TGCGCCAGCAGCTTTAGCCCCGGGACTAGCGATGACACAGATACGCAGTATTTT. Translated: CASSFSPGTSDDTDTQYF.

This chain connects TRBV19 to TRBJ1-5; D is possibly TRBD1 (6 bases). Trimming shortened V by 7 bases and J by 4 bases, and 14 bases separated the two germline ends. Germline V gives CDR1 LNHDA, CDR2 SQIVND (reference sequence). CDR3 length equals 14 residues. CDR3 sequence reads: CASNLLQGNQPQHF. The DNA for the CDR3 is TGTGCCAGTAACCTACTCCAGGGGAATCAGCCCCAGCATTTT.

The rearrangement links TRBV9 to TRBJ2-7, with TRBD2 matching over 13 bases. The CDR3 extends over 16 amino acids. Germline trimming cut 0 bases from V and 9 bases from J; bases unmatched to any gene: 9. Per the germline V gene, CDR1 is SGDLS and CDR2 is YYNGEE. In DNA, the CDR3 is TGTGCCAGCAGCGTAGGAGGCGGGACTAGCGGGAAAGTGCAGTACTTC. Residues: CASSVGGGTSGKVQYF.

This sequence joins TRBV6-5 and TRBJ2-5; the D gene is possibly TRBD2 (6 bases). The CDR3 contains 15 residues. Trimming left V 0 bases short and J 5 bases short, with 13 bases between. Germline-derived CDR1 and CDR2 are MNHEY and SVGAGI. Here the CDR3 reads CASSYSKTSGETQYF. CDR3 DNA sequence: TGTGCCAGCAGTTACTCCAAAACAAGCGGGGAGACCCAGTACTTC.

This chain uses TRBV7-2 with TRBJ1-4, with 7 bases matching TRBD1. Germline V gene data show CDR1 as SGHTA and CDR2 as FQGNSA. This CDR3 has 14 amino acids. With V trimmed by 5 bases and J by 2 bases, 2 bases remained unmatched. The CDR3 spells CASSKGQTNEKLFF. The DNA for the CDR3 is TGTGCCAGCAGCAAGGGACAGACTAATGAAAAACTGTTTTTT.

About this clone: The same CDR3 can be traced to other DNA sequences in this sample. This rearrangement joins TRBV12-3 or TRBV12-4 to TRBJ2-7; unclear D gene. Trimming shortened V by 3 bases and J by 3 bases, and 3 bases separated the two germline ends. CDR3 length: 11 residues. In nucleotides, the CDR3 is TGTGCCAGCAGTTTCTTCTACGAGCAGTACTTC. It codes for CASSFFYEQYF.

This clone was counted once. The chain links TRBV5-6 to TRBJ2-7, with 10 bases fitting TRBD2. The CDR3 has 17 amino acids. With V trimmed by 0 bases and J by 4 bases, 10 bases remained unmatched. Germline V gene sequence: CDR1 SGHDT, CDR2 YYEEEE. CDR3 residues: CASSLGASGSYIYEQYF. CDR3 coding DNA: TGTGCCAGCAGCTTGGGGGCTAGCGGGAGTTATATTTACGAGCAGTACTTC.

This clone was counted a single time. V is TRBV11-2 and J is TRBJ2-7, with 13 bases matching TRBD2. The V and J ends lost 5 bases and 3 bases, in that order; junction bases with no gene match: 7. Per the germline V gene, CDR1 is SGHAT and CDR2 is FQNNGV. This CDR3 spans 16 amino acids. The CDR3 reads CASSIGTSGKDYEQYF. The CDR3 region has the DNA TGTGCCAGCAGCATTGGGACTAGCGGGAAGGACTACGAGCAGTACTTC. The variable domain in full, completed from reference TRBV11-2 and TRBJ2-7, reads EAGVAQSPRYKIIEKRQSVAFWCNPISGHATLYWYQQILGQGPKLLIQFQNNGVVDDSQLPKDRFSAERLKGVDSTLKIQPAKLEDSAVYLCASSIGTSGKDYEQYFGPGTRLTVT.

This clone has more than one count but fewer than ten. The CDR3 loop is CASSSQPGTVDYEQYF. In DNA form, the CDR3 reads TGTGCCAGCAGCTCCCAACCCGGGACTGTTGACTACGAGCAGTACTTC. The chain recombines TRBV7-9 with TRBJ2-7, with a weak D call TRBD2 (6 bases). This CDR3 contains 16 residues. CDR1 is SEHNR and CDR2 is FQNEAQ in the germline V gene (reference sequence). V was cut by 4 bases and J by 3 bases, with 19 bases left in between.

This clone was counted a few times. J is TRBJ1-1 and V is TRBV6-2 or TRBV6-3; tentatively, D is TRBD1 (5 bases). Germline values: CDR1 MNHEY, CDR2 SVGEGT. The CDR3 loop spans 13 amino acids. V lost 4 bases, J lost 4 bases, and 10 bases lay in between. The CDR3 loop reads CASSLRGGTEAFF. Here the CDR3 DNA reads TGTGCCAGCAGTTTACGGGGGGGCACTGAAGCTTTCTTT.

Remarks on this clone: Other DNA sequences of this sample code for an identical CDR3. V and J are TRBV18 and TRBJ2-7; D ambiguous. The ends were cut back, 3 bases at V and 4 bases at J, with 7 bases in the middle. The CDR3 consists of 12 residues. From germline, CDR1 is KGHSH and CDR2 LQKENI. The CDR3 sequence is CASSPTSYEQYF. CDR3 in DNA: TGTGCCAGCTCACCGACTTCTTACGAGCAGTACTTC. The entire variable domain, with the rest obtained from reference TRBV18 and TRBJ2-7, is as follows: NAGVMQNPRHLVRRRGQEARLRCSPMKGHSHVYWYRQLPEEGLKFMVYLQKENIIDESGMPKERFSAEFPKEGPSILRIQQVVRGDSAAYFCASSPTSYEQYFGPGTRLTVT.

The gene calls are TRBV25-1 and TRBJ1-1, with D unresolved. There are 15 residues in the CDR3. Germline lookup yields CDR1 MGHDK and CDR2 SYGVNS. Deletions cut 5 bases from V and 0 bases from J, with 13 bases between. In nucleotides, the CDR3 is TGTGCCAGCAGTCCACAACCGGGAATGAACACTGAAGCTTTCTTT. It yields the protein CASSPQPGMNTEAFF.

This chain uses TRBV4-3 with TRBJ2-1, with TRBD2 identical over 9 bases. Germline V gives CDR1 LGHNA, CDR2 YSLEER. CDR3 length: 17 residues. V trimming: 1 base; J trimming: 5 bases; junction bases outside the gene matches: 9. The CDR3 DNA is TGCGCCAGCAGCCAAGCCGTTACGAGACTAGCGGACAATGAGCAGTTCTTC. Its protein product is CASSQAVTRLADNEQFF.

CDR3 bases: TGTGCCAGCAGCAGGGGCAGTGATGAGCAGTTCTTC. Translation: CASSRGSDEQFF. This chain joins TRBV9 and TRBJ2-1; D possibly corresponds to TRBD1 (5 bases). The CDR3 covers 12 residues. The germline gives CDR1 SGDLS, CDR2 YYNGEE. The V end lost 4 bases, the J end lost 8 bases, and 10 bases lay between the germline ends.

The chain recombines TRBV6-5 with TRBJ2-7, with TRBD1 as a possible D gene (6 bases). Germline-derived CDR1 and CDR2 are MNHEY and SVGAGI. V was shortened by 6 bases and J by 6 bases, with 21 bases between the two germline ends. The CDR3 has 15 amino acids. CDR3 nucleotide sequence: TGTGCCAGCAGAAGGAACCGGGACACCGTCGCCGAGCAGTACTTC. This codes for CASRRNRDTVAEQYF.

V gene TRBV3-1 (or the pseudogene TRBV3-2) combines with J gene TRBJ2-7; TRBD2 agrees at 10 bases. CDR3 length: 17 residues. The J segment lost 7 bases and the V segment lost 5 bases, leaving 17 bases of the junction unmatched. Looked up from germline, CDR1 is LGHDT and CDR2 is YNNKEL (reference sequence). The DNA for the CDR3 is TGTGCCAGCAGCTATTCCGGGACTAGCGTTTCCATCGGGGAGCAGTACTTC. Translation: CASSYSGTSVSIGEQYF.

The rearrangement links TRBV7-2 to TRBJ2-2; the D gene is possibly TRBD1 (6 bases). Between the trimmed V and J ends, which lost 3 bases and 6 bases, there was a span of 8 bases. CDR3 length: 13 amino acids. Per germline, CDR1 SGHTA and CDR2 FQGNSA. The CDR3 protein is CASSFYRAGELFF. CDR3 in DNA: TGTGCCAGCAGCTTCTACAGGGCCGGGGAGCTGTTTTTT.

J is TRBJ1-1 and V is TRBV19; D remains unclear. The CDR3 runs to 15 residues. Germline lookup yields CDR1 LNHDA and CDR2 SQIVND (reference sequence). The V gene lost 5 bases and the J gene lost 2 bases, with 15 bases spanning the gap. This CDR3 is CASSLRSEGNTEAFF. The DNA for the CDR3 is TGTGCCAGTAGTCTCCGTTCTGAGGGAAACACTGAAGCTTTCTTT.

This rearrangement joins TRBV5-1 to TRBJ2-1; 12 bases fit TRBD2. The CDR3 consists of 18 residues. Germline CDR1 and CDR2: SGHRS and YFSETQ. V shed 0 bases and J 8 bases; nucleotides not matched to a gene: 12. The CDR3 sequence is CASSLAGGLAGRSDEQFF. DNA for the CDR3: TGCGCCAGCAGCTTGGCAGGGGGACTAGCGGGCCGTTCGGATGAGCAGTTCTTC.

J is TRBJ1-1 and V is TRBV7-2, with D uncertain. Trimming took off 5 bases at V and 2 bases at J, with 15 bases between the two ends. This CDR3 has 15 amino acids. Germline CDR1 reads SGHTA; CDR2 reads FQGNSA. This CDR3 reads CASSPYWTGNTEAFF. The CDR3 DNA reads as TGTGCCAGCAGCCCCTACTGGACGGGAAACACTGAAGCTTTCTTT.

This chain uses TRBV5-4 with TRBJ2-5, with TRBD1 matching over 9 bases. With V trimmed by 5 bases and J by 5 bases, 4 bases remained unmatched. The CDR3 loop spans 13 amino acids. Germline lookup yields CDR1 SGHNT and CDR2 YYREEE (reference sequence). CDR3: CASSTGGGETQYF. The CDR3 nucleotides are TGTGCCAGCAGTACAGGGGGCGGGGAGACCCAGTACTTC.

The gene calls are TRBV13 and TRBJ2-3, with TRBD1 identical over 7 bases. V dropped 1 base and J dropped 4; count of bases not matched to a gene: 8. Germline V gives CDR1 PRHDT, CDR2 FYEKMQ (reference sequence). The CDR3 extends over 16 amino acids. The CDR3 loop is CASSLDLSGGPDTQYF. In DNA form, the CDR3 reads TGTGCCAGCAGCTTAGATCTTTCAGGGGGTCCAGATACGCAGTATTTT.